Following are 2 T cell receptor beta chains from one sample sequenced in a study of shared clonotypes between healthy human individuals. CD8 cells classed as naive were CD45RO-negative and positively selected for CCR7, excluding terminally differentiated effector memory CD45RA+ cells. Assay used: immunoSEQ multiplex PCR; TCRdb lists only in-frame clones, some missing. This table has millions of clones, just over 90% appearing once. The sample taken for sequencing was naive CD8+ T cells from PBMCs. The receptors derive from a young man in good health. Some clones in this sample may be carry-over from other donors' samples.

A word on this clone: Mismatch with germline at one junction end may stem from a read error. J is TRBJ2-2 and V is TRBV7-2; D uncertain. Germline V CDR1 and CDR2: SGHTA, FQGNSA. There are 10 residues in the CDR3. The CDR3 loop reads CACSPGELFF. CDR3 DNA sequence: TGTGCCTGCAGCCCCGGGGAGCTGTTTTTT.

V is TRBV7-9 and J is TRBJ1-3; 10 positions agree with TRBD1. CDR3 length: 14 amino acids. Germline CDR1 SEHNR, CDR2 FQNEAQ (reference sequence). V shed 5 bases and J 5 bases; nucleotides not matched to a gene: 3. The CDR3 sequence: CASSLGQGRNTIYF. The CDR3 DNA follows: TGTGCCAGCAGCCTGGGACAGGGGCGAAACACCATATATTTT.